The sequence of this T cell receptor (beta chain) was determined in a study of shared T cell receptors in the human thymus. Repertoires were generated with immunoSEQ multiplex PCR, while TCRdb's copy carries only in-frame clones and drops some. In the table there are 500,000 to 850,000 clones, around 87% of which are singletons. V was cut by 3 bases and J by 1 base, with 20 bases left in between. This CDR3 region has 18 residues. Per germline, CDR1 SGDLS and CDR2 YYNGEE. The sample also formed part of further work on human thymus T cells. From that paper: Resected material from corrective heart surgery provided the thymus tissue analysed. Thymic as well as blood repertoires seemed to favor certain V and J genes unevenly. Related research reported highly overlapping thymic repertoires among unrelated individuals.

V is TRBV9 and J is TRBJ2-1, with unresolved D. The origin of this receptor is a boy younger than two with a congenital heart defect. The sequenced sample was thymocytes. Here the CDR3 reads CASSGGTHSARSYNEQFF. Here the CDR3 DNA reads TGTGCCAGCAGCGGTGGCACTCACTCGGCGAGGTCCTACAATGAGCAGTTCTTC.